The T cell receptor (beta chain) described here comes from a study of OX40 agonist ivuxolimab in advanced cancers. About the study: Earlier anti-PD-1, anti-PD-L1 or anti-CTLA-4 therapy was permitted; roughly 42% had received some.

TCRdb keeps only in-frame clones here, not all; method: immunoSEQ multiplex PCR. The sample records about 80,000 clones, around 86% being singletons. After removal of 4 bases from V and 0 bases from J, the junction contained 3 bases not matched to a gene. This CDR3 has 15 amino acids. Germline CDR1 MDHEN, CDR2 SYDVKM. This chain links TRBV28 with TRBJ2-7, with 10 bases fitting TRBD2. Specimen: CD4+ or CD8+ T cells sorted from blood, collected in a trial of the OX40 agonist ivuxolimab. The source is an adult with an advanced solid tumor such as melanoma, head and neck, liver or kidney cancer. This CDR3 is CASSSSGSPSYEQYF. The CDR3 DNA sequence: TGTGCCAGCAGTTCTAGCGGGAGCCCCTCCTACGAGCAGTACTTC. Complete variable domain (other parts from reference TRBV28 and TRBJ2-7): DVKVTQSSRYLVKRTGEKVFLECVQDMDHENMFWYRQDPGLGLRLIYFSYDVKMKEKGDIPEGYSVSREKKERFSLILESASTNQTSMYLCASSSSGSPSYEQYFGPGTRLTVT.